Described below is a single TCR beta chain sequence and its context. Assay used: immunoSEQ multiplex PCR; TCRdb lists only in-frame clones, some missing. The table lists 250,000 to 300,000 clones, approximately 94% of them singletons. The entry originates in a study of T cell responses to AZD1222 COVID-19 vaccine. The sequenced sample was peripheral blood, obtained 28 days after the second AZD1222 dose. This receptor was identified in an adult who received the AZD1222 COVID-19 vaccine.

The CDR3: CASSQGGVQPQHF. The CDR3 DNA is TGCGCCAGCAGCCAAGGGGGGGTTCAGCCCCAGCATTTT. The rearrangement uses TRBV4-1 and TRBJ1-5; possible D gene TRBD1, 5 bases. The germline V gene has CDR1 MGHRA and CDR2 YSYEKL. Trimming left V 1 base short and J 6 bases short, with 7 bases between. This CDR3 contains 13 residues.